This record looks at one TCR beta chain sequence and its context. What it binds is unknown. These data belong to a study of shared clonotypes between healthy human individuals. Study at large: The donor group consisted of two women and a few men, aged 18 to 49.

The CDR3 is made up of 15 amino acids. The V gene lost 5 bases and the J gene lost 4 bases, with 14 bases spanning the gap. CDR1 and CDR2 (germline): MNHEY, SMNVEV (reference sequence). General study points: Generally, naive subsets (rather than memory subsets) showed larger estimated richness.

Genomic DNA per cell subset filled all wells of several immunoSEQ plates. Generated by immunoSEQ multiplex PCR, the TCRdb table keeps only in-frame clones and is missing some. The data show roughly 720,000 clones, around 90% seen once. The sequence was collected from a man aged 18 to 30 in good health. Some clones in this sample may be carry-over from other donors' samples. The chain links TRBV27 to TRBJ2-2; the D gene is possibly TRBD2 (5 bases). The specimen was memory CD8+ T cells from PBMCs. Subset here: CD45RO+ cells pooled with CCR7-negative TemRA cells. In DNA, the CDR3 is TGTGCCAGCAGTACTTGGAGCGGCCCCACCGGGGAGCTGTTTTTT. Translation gives CASSTWSGPTGELFF.